The 9 T cell receptor beta chains below come from one sample, sequenced in a study of technical replicates of blood from a handful of donors. Sequencing used immunoSEQ multiplex PCR; TCRdb keeps in-frame clones, though not all of them. The sample carries around 80,000 clones, more than 95% recorded once. Sequenced sample: T cells isolated from PBMCs. These receptors were collected from a human donor in good health.

This clone was picked up one time. The chain links TRBV18 to TRBJ1-5; no reliable D call. The germline gives CDR1 KGHSH, CDR2 LQKENI. V gave up 6 bases and J gave up 3 bases, with 9 bases separating them. This CDR3 has 13 residues. CDR3 amino acids: CASSPDTNQPQHF. CDR3 coding DNA: TGTGCCAGCTCTCCCGACACCAATCAGCCCCAGCATTTT.

The table lists this clone with a count of one. V and J are TRBV6-5 and TRBJ2-1; tentatively, D is TRBD1 (5 bases). The CDR3 consists of 16 residues. With 4 bases removed from V and 7 bases from J, the gap between germline ends came to 20 bases. Germline lookup yields CDR1 MNHEY and CDR2 SVGAGI. CDR3 in DNA: TGTGCCAGCAGTTCAAGGGGCCAGCGCCCTGAAAATGAGCAGTTCTTC. The encoded protein is CASSSRGQRPENEQFF.

The chain combines TRBV6-5 with TRBJ2-1; 9 bases align to TRBD1. CDR1 and CDR2 from the germline V gene are MNHEY and SVGAGI. The CDR3 totals 14 residues. The V gene end was trimmed by 6 bases and the J gene end by 7 bases; junction bases not matched to a gene: 7. The CDR3 loop reads CASSHGQGLNEQFF. The CDR3 DNA follows: TGTGCCAGCAGCCACGGACAGGGGCTGAATGAGCAGTTCTTC.

In the case of this clone: Other nucleotide sequences in the sample specify the same CDR3. The V call is TRBV19, the J call TRBJ1-5; the D gene is possibly TRBD1 (6 bases). Trimming took 6 bases from V and 3 from J, leaving 15 bases between them. CDR3 length: 15 amino acids. In germline, CDR1 is LNHDA, CDR2 SQIVND (reference sequence). The DNA for the CDR3 is TGTGCCAGTAGCGCGACAGGCGGCTCCAATCAGCCCCAGCATTTT. Residues: CASSATGGSNQPQHF.

The V and J genes are TRBV18 and TRBJ1-2, with 8 bases that match TRBD1. With V trimmed by 1 base and J by 0 bases, 10 bases remained unmatched. From germline, CDR1 is KGHSH and CDR2 LQKENI. The CDR3 contains 18 residues. The CDR3 nucleotides are TGTGCCAGCTCACCACTTGAAGTGGACAGGGTGACTAACTATGGCTACACCTTC. Translation gives CASSPLEVDRVTNYGYTF.

The chain recombines TRBV7-9 with TRBJ2-1, with 10 bases that match TRBD2. Germline CDR1 reads SEHNR; CDR2 reads FQNEAQ (reference sequence). The length of the CDR3 is 14 residues. V gave up 5 bases and J gave up 4 bases; unmatched junction bases: 2. Here the CDR3 DNA reads TGTGCCAGCAGCCGGACTAGCGGTTACAATGAGCAGTTCTTC. This gives the protein CASSRTSGYNEQFF.

CDR3 amino acids: CASSRFPGQAISSTDTQYF. In DNA form, the CDR3 reads TGCGCCAGCAGCCGTTTTCCGGGACAGGCCATATCTAGCACAGATACGCAGTATTTT. The chain is built from TRBV4-1 and TRBJ2-3; 8 bases map to TRBD1. V was pared by 4 bases and J by 0 bases, with 15 bases of the junction left unmatched. The CDR3 covers 19 residues. Germline CDR1 reads MGHRA; CDR2 reads YSYEKL.

The rearrangement joins TRBV10-3 to TRBJ2-1; 9 positions match TRBD1. The trim removed 10 bases at V and 4 bases at J, leaving 11 bases unmatched. Germline V gene data show CDR1 as ENHRY and CDR2 as SYGVKD. The CDR3 contains 15 residues. CDR3 in amino acids: CASRDTGGAYNEQFF. CDR3 coding DNA: TGTGCCAGCAGAGACACAGGGGGCGCGTACAATGAGCAGTTCTTC.

This clone was picked up one time. This sequence joins TRBV2 and TRBJ1-1, with TRBD1 matching 7 bases. V lost 10 bases, J lost 6 bases, and 8 bases stayed unmatched. There are 12 residues in the CDR3. From germline, CDR1 is SNHLY and CDR2 FYNNEI. This CDR3 reads CAIPRGSAEAFF. In DNA, the CDR3 is TGTGCCATCCCCAGGGGGAGCGCTGAAGCTTTCTTT.